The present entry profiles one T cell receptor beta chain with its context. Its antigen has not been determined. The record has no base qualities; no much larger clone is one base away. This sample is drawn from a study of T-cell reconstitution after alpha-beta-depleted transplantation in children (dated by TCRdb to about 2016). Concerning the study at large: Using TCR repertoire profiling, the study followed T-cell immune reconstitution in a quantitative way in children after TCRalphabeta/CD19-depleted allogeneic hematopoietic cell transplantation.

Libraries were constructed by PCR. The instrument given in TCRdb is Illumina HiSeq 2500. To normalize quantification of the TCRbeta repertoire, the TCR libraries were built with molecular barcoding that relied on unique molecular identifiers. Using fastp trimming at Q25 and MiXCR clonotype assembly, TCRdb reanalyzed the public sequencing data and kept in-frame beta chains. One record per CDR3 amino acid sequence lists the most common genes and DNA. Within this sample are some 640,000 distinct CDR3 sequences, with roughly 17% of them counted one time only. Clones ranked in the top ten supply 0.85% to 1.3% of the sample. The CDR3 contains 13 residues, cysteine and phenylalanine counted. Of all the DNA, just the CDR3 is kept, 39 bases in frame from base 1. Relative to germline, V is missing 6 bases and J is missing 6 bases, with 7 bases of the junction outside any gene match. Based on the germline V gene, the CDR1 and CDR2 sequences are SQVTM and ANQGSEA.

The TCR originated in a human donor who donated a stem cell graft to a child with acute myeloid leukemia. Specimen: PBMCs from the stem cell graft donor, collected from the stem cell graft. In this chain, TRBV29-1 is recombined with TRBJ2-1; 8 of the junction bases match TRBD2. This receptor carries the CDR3 CSVRGGRVNEQFF. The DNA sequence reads TGCAGCGTCCGGGGGGGCCGGGTCAATGAGCAGTTCTTC.